This T cell receptor (beta chain) was sequenced in a study of shared clonotypes between healthy human individuals. Between the trimmed V and J ends, which lost 5 bases and 8 bases, there was a span of 7 bases. The CDR3 contains 11 residues. Germline assignment: CDR1 MNHNY and CDR2 SVGAGI (reference sequence). The table came from immunoSEQ multiplex PCR; TCRdb's copy has only in-frame clones and leaves some out. The sample includes 2 million to 3 million clones, 90% to 95% seen only once; the top ten take 0.36%. This sequence originates from a man younger than 30 in good health. Some clones in this sample may be carry-over from other donors' samples. Sequenced sample: naive CD4+ T cells from PBMCs. Subset defined: CD45RA+ positively selected. This chain links TRBV6-6 with TRBJ2-1; no clear D gene. The CDR3 DNA is TGTGCCAGCAGTGCCGAGGATGAGCAGTTCTTC. This encodes CASSAEDEQFF.